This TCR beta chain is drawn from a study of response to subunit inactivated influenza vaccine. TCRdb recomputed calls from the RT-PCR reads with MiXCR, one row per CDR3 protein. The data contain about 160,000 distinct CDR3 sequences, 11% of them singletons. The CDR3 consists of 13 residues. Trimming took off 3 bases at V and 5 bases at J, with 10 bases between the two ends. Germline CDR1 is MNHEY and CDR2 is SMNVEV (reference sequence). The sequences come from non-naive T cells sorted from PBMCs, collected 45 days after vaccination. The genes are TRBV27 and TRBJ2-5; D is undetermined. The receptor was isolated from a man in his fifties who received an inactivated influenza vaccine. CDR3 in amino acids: CASSLFRRETQYF. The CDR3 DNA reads TGTGCCAGCAGTTTGTTCCGCCGGGAGACCCAGTACTTC.